This T cell receptor (beta chain) appears in the sequencing data of a study of T cell repertoires in cytomegalovirus infection. This clonotype was counted at least ten times. Its antigen is not known. From the reads, TCRdb called clonotypes with MiXCR, one entry per CDR3 protein. The sample shows 550,000 to 850,000 distinct CDR3 sequences, around 35% of them seen only once. With 3 bases clipped from V and 8 bases from J, the junction kept 9 bases outside the gene matches. This CDR3 is built from 15 residues. CDR1 is SGHVS and CDR2 is FQNEAQ in the germline V gene. The sample was cultured PBMCs, taken from culture after CMV antigen stimulation. The clonotype was recovered from a human donor in good health (CMV status not recorded). Some clones in this sample may be carry-over from other donors' samples. J is TRBJ1-4 and V is TRBV7-8; 7 bases line up with TRBD1. CDR3 residues: CASSFRRGAGEKLFF. In DNA, the CDR3 is TGTGCCAGCAGCTTCCGCAGGGGGGCTGGGGAAAAACTGTTTTTT.